What follows are 23 T cell receptor beta chains derived from one specimen sequenced in a study of blood T cell repertoires in COVID-19. TCRdb's copy holds only in-frame clones and misses some; the assay was immunoSEQ multiplex PCR. The sample has more than 4,000 clones, approximately 90% seen once. The specimen was peripheral blood. The source is a woman of 80 years or more with acute or convalescent COVID-19.

The chain recombines TRBV15 with TRBJ1-1; TRBD1 matches 7 bases. The V gene end was trimmed by 4 bases and the J gene end by 6 bases; junction bases not matched to a gene: 2. The CDR3 spans 12 residues. CDR1 and CDR2 from the germline V gene are LNHNV and YYDKDF (reference sequence). CDR3 DNA sequence: TGTGCCACCAGCATTGACAGGGCTGAAGCTTTCTTT. Amino acids: CATSIDRAEAFF.

The chain links TRBV10-1 to TRBJ1-6, with 9 positions matching TRBD1. CDR1 WNHNN and CDR2 SYGVQD come from the germline V gene (reference sequence). The V segment lost 9 bases and the J segment 2 bases; nucleotides outside the gene matches: 8. The CDR3 consists of 16 residues. CDR3 protein: CASYEGQGAYNSPLHF. CDR3 nucleotide sequence: TGCGCCAGTTATGAGGGACAGGGAGCCTATAATTCACCCCTCCACTTT.

In its sample, this clone was seen once. This chain uses TRBV28 with TRBJ2-7; tentatively, D is TRBD2 (7 bases). Germline V gene sequence: CDR1 MDHEN, CDR2 SYDVKM. The V end lost 6 bases, the J end lost 2 bases, and 14 bases lay between the germline ends. This CDR3 has 14 amino acids. The CDR3 sequence: CASSGGPTTYEQYF. The DNA for the CDR3 is TGTGCCAGCAGCGGGGGGCCGACGACCTACGAGCAGTACTTC. Combining the CDR3 with reference TRBV28 and TRBJ2-7 gives the whole variable domain DVKVTQSSRYLVKRTGEKVFLECVQDMDHENMFWYRQDPGLGLRLIYFSYDVKMKEKGDIPEGYSVSREKKERFSLILESASTNQTSMYLCASSGGPTTYEQYFGPGTRLTVT.

The chain couples TRBV7-9 to TRBJ2-7; the D is unclear. Germline V CDR1 and CDR2: SEHNR, FQNEAQ (reference sequence). V was shortened by 5 bases and J by 3 bases, with 17 bases between the two germline ends. CDR3 length equals 15 residues. The CDR3 here is CASSPRQYQNYEQYF. Here the CDR3 DNA reads TGTGCCAGCAGCCCGCGTCAATACCAAAACTACGAGCAGTACTTC.

This clone was observed a handful of times. This chain links TRBV18 with TRBJ2-1; 7 bases are shared with TRBD2. This CDR3 spans 14 amino acids. V gave up 6 bases and J gave up 8 bases; unmatched junction bases: 10. The germline gives CDR1 KGHSH, CDR2 LQKENI. As DNA, the CDR3 is TGTGCCAGCTCCCCGGGACTACAATCCTATGAGCAGTTCTTC. Translation: CASSPGLQSYEQFF. Variable domain in full (rest from reference TRBV18 and TRBJ2-1): NAGVMQNPRHLVRRRGQEARLRCSPMKGHSHVYWYRQLPEEGLKFMVYLQKENIIDESGMPKERFSAEFPKEGPSILRIQQVVRGDSAAYFCASSPGLQSYEQFFGPGTRLTVL.

The V gene is TRBV27, the J gene TRBJ1-1; 7 nucleotides line up with TRBD1. After removal of 5 bases from V and 11 bases from J, the junction contained 11 bases not matched to a gene. Per the germline V gene, CDR1 is MNHEY and CDR2 is SMNVEV (reference sequence). The CDR3 contains 13 residues. As DNA, the CDR3 is TGTGCCAGCAGTCCTCGACAGGGAGCGGTCGCTTTCTTT. It is translated as CASSPRQGAVAFF.

This chain links TRBV10-3 with TRBJ2-1, with D unclear. The germline V gene has CDR1 ENHRY and CDR2 SYGVKD. This CDR3 region has 11 residues. V was shortened by 3 bases and J by 8 bases, with 5 bases between the two germline ends. In nucleotides, the CDR3 is TGTGCCATCAGTGATCGGGATGAGCAGTTCTTC. Amino acids: CAISDRDEQFF.

V and J are TRBV24-1 and TRBJ2-1; D not resolved. The ends were cut back, 4 bases at V and 2 bases at J, with 8 bases in the middle. Germline V gives CDR1 KGHDR, CDR2 SFDVKD. The CDR3 runs to 14 residues. DNA for the CDR3: TGTGCCACCAGTGACACAAAAGCCTACAATGAGCAGTTCTTC. Translated, it gives CATSDTKAYNEQFF.

This clone was seen a handful of times. The chain recombines TRBV2 with TRBJ1-4; maybe TRBD1 (5 bases). Between the trimmed V and J ends, which lost 6 bases and 6 bases, there was a span of 17 bases. Germline CDR1 reads SNHLY; CDR2 reads FYNNEI. This CDR3 is built from 15 residues. CDR3 residues: CASSGRQSGDEKLFF. CDR3 sequence (DNA): TGTGCCAGCAGCGGTAGACAGTCTGGGGATGAAAAACTGTTTTTT.

CDR3 in DNA: TGTGCCTGGAGCCCGGGACTGACTAGCAATCAGCCCCAGCATTTT. Protein product: CAWSPGLTSNQPQHF. V is TRBV30 and J is TRBJ1-5; TRBD1 is a possible D gene (5 bases). Germline CDR1 is GTSNPN and CDR2 is SVGIG (reference sequence). There are 15 residues in the CDR3. Trimming left V 3 bases short and J 0 bases short, with 12 bases between.

The CDR3 nucleotides are TGTGCCACCAGCAGAGCAGGGCACCCCTCCTACAATGAGCAGTTCTTC. Amino acids: CATSRAGHPSYNEQFF. The chain has TRBV15 and TRBJ2-1; possibly TRBD1 for D (5 bases). CDR3 length: 16 amino acids. Germline V gene sequence: CDR1 LNHNV, CDR2 YYDKDF (reference sequence). The V end was cut by 1 base, the J end by 0 bases, with 10 bases between.

This chain joins TRBV7-2 and TRBJ2-2, with a tentative D call TRBD2 (5 bases). The CDR3 is made up of 13 amino acids. Trimming cost V 1 base and J 9 bases, with 9 bases left between them. Germline assignment: CDR1 SGHTA and CDR2 FQGNSA. The CDR3 coding sequence is TGTGCCAGCAGCTTAGTGGCGGGCCGGGAGCTGTTTTTT. Translated: CASSLVAGRELFF.

This sequence joins TRBV25-1 and TRBJ1-5, with 8 bases aligning to TRBD1. The CDR3 has 15 amino acids. Germline loops: CDR1 MGHDK, CDR2 SYGVNS. V lost 1 base to trimming and J lost 7 bases; unmatched junction nucleotides: 6. In DNA form, the CDR3 reads TGTGCCAGCAGTGAATTGGACAGGGCGGGACAGCCCCAGCATTTT. It translates to CASSELDRAGQPQHF.

DNA of the CDR3: TGTGCCAGCAGTCAACCTCAGACAGGACGTGGCTACACCTTC. Its translation is CASSQPQTGRGYTF. The V and J genes are TRBV5-6 and TRBJ1-2; D is perhaps TRBD1 (6 bases). This CDR3 spans 14 amino acids. Germline V gives CDR1 SGHDT, CDR2 YYEEEE. With 5 bases removed from V and 7 bases from J, the gap between germline ends came to 18 bases.

The chain is built from TRBV27 and TRBJ1-2; weak D call: TRBD1 (5 bases). V lost 3 bases and J lost 5, with 13 bases in between. The CDR3 extends over 14 amino acids. Germline lookup yields CDR1 MNHEY and CDR2 SMNVEV (reference sequence). CDR3 protein: CASSFRAASYGYTF. As DNA, the CDR3 is TGTGCCAGCAGTTTCAGGGCGGCGTCGTATGGCTACACCTTC.

The chain has TRBV28 and TRBJ2-7; D is possibly TRBD1 (6 bases). Germline-derived CDR1 and CDR2 are MDHEN and SYDVKM. V was clipped by 6 bases and J by 0 bases, with 21 bases between them. The CDR3 runs to 17 residues. The CDR3 sequence: CASSTAASTGFSYEQYF. The CDR3 DNA is TGTGCCAGCAGCACTGCCGCTTCGACAGGCTTCTCCTACGAGCAGTACTTC.

V and J are TRBV7-8 and TRBJ1-6, with 11 bases matching TRBD1. This CDR3 has 16 residues. V trimming: 6 bases; J trimming: 8 bases; junction bases outside the gene matches: 9. Germline V gives CDR1 SGHVS, CDR2 FQNEAQ. The CDR3 sequence: CASSRGGQGAYSPLHF. The CDR3 coding sequence is TGTGCCAGCAGTCGGGGAGGACAGGGGGCCTATTCACCCCTCCACTTT.

The gene calls are TRBV9 and TRBJ2-2; 7 nucleotides match TRBD1. The germline gives CDR1 SGDLS, CDR2 YYNGEE. V shed 0 bases, J shed 0 bases, and the junction held 2 bases outside the gene matches. This CDR3 is built from 16 residues. CDR3 sequence: CASSVGTGANTGELFF. The CDR3 DNA follows: TGTGCCAGCAGCGTAGGGACAGGCGCGAACACCGGGGAGCTGTTTTTT.

This clone was seen more than once but under ten times. The chain has TRBV30 and TRBJ1-4, with D unresolved. V lost 3 bases, J lost 3 bases, and 14 bases lay in between. Germline V lookup: CDR1 GTSNPN, CDR2 SVGIG (reference sequence). CDR3 size: 15 residues. This chain's CDR3 is CAWRRGLPANEKLFF. CDR3 DNA sequence: TGTGCCTGGAGGCGAGGACTTCCTGCTAATGAAAAACTGTTTTTT.

The chain joins TRBV5-1 to TRBJ2-5, with 7 bases lining up with TRBD1. Germline CDR1 and CDR2: SGHRS and YFSETQ. The CDR3 consists of 16 residues. J was trimmed by 0 bases and V by 4 bases; bases with no gene match: 9. CDR3 nucleotide sequence: TGCGCCAGCAGCCCCTACGGGACAGCTAACCAAGAGACCCAGTACTTC. Translated: CASSPYGTANQETQYF.

The V call is TRBV18, the J call TRBJ2-7, with TRBD1 matching over 7 bases. Germline V gene sequence: CDR1 KGHSH, CDR2 LQKENI. The V gene end was trimmed by 5 bases and the J gene end by 1 base; junction bases not matched to a gene: 5. The length of the CDR3 is 14 residues. In DNA, the CDR3 is TGTGCCAGCTCAACTCGACAGGGTTCCTACGAGCAGTACTTC. It codes for CASSTRQGSYEQYF.

V is TRBV7-2 and J is TRBJ1-5; 9 nucleotides align to TRBD1. The trim removed 7 bases at V and 6 bases at J, leaving 10 bases unmatched. CDR3 length: 15 amino acids. Germline-derived CDR1 and CDR2 are SGHTA and FQGNSA. CDR3 protein: CASTRDRAIGQPQHF. In DNA form, the CDR3 reads TGTGCCAGCACCCGGGACAGGGCGATTGGTCAGCCCCAGCATTTT.

The rearrangement uses TRBV7-8 and TRBJ1-1; 7 bases line up with TRBD1. Losses at the gene ends were 5 bases for V and 5 bases for J; bases not matched to a gene: 2. The CDR3 has 12 amino acids. The V gene's germline CDR1 is SGHVS and CDR2 FQNEAQ. The CDR3 DNA reads TGTGCCAGCAGCCTGACAGGGACTGAAGCTTTCTTT. Its translation is CASSLTGTEAFF. Full variable domain (outside the CDR3, taken from reference TRBV7-8 and TRBJ1-1): GAGVSQSPRYKVAKRGQDVALRCDPISGHVSLFWYQQALGQGPEFLTYFQNEAQLDKSGLPSDRFFAERPEGSVSTLKIQRTQQEDSAVYLCASSLTGTEAFFGQGTRLTVV.